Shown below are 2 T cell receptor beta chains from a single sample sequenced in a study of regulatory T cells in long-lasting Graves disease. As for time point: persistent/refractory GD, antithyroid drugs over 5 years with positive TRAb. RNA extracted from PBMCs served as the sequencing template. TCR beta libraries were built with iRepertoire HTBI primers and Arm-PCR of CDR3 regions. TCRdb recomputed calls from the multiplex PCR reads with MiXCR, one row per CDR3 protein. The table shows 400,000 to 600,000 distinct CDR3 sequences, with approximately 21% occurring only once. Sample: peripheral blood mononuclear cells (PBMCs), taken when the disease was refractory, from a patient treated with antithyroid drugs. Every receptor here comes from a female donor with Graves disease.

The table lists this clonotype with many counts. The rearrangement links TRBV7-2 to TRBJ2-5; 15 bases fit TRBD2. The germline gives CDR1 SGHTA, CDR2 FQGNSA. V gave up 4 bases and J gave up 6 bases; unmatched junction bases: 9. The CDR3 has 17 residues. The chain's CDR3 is CASSSRGLAGGLKTQYF. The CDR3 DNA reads TGTGCCAGCAGCTCGAGGGGACTAGCGGGAGGTCTCAAGACCCAGTACTTC.

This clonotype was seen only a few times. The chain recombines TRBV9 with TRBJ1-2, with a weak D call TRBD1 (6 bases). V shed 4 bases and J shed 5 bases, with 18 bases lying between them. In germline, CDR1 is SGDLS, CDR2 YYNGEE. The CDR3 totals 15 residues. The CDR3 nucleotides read TGTGCCAGCAGCCCGACGAGGGACACTCTATATGGCTACACCTTC. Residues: CASSPTRDTLYGYTF.